The 12 T cell receptor beta chains below come from one sample, sequenced in a study of shared clonotypes between healthy human individuals. Produced via immunoSEQ multiplex PCR; TCRdb's table is partial and in-frame only. The table shows roughly 2,300,000 clones, with around 90% occurring only once. The sequencing sample was made of naive CD4+ T cells from PBMCs. Specified subset: CD45RA+ positively selected. Every receptor here comes from a man aged 18 to 35 in good health. Some clones in this sample may be carry-over from other donors' samples.

The CDR3 is CASSLRGTGVSYEQYF. The CDR3 bases are TGTGCCAGCAGCTTAAGGGGGACAGGGGTATCCTACGAGCAGTACTTC. This chain uses TRBV5-6 with TRBJ2-7; 10 bases are shared with TRBD1. V was pared by 2 bases and J by 1 base, with 6 bases of the junction left unmatched. The germline gives CDR1 SGHDT, CDR2 YYEEEE. The CDR3 is 16 residues long.

The chain links TRBV7-8 to TRBJ2-7; 13 bases agree with TRBD2. The CDR3 has 14 residues. Germline lookup yields CDR1 SGHVS and CDR2 FQNEAQ. V shed 4 bases, J shed 4 bases, and the junction held 1 base outside the gene matches. CDR3: CASSWTSGRYEQYF. For the CDR3, the DNA is TGTGCCAGCAGCTGGACTAGCGGGAGATACGAGCAGTACTTC.

As for this clone: Different DNA sequences within this sample yield the same CDR3. V is TRBV7-2 and J is TRBJ2-2, with D unclear. CDR1 is SGHTA, CDR2 FQGNSA, per germline. CDR3 length: 15 residues. The germline V and J ends were trimmed by 0 bases and 2 bases, with 7 bases remaining between them. The CDR3 protein is CASSLAPGNTGELFF. DNA for the CDR3: TGTGCCAGCAGCTTAGCCCCCGGAAACACCGGGGAGCTGTTTTTT.

This chain uses TRBV5-1 with TRBJ2-3; 10 nucleotides agree with TRBD1. V dropped 3 bases and J dropped 5; count of bases not matched to a gene: 3. CDR3 length: 14 amino acids. CDR1 SGHRS and CDR2 YFSETQ come from the germline V gene. The CDR3: CASSSTGGRDTQYF. CDR3 DNA sequence: TGCGCCAGCAGCTCGACAGGGGGCCGAGATACGCAGTATTTT.

About this clone: Other DNA sequences in this sample translate to the same CDR3. The chain links TRBV7-2 to TRBJ2-7; D gene ambiguous. The V gene lost 1 base and the J gene lost 5 bases, with 3 bases spanning the gap. This CDR3 has 11 amino acids. Germline V gives CDR1 SGHTA, CDR2 FQGNSA. CDR3: CASSLVDEQYF. The DNA for the CDR3 is TGTGCCAGCAGCTTAGTCGACGAGCAGTACTTC. Full variable domain (outside the CDR3, taken from reference TRBV7-2 and TRBJ2-7): GAGVSQSPSNKVTEKGKDVELRCDPISGHTALYWYRQSLGQGLEFLIYFQGNSAPDKSGLPSDRFSAERTGGSVSTLTIQRTQQEDSAVYLCASSLVDEQYFGPGTRLTVT.

The rearrangement joins TRBV7-6 to TRBJ2-7; no clear D. CDR3 length equals 12 residues. Per the germline V gene, CDR1 is SGHVS and CDR2 is FNYEAQ. Trimming removed 9 bases from V and 4 bases from J, with 13 bases in between. CDR3 sequence reads: CARVALRYEQYF. CDR3 sequence (DNA): TGTGCCAGGGTAGCTTTAAGGTACGAGCAGTACTTC. Full variable domain (rest looked up from reference TRBV7-6 and TRBJ2-7): GAGVSQSPRYKVTKRGQDVALRCDPISGHVSLYWYRQALGQGPEFLTYFNYEAQQDKSGLPNDRFSAERPEGSISTLTIQRTEQRDSAMYRCARVALRYEQYFGPGTRLTVT.

The V call is TRBV29-1, the J call TRBJ1-1; D may be TRBD1 (6 bases). Germline CDR1 and CDR2: SQVTM and ANQGSEA. This CDR3 spans 15 amino acids. Trimming removed 1 base from V and 6 bases from J, with 18 bases in between. The chain's CDR3 is CSVEGGSRGIPEAFF. CDR3 nucleotide sequence: TGCAGCGTTGAAGGGGGTTCAAGGGGGATCCCTGAAGCTTTCTTT.

The chain links TRBV6-1 to TRBJ1-5, with D unclear. The CDR3 spans 13 residues. With 2 bases removed from V and 5 bases from J, the gap between germline ends came to 7 bases. Germline V gene lookup returns CDR1 MNHNS and CDR2 SASEGT. CDR3 protein: CASSESWDQPQHF. The CDR3 nucleotides are TGTGCCAGCAGTGAATCTTGGGATCAGCCCCAGCATTTT.

The CDR3 DNA reads TGTGCCAGCAGCAAAGATCCAGGGGCGAACTATGGCTACACCTTC. Translation: CASSKDPGANYGYTF. This sequence joins TRBV7-2 and TRBJ1-2; TRBD1 might be the D (6 bases). CDR1 and CDR2 from the germline V gene are SGHTA and FQGNSA. V was clipped by 5 bases and J by 2 bases, with 15 bases between them. The CDR3 spans 15 residues.

The J gene is TRBJ1-2, the V gene TRBV15, with D possibly TRBD1 on 6 matching bases. The length of the CDR3 is 15 residues. The V end was cut by 5 bases, the J end by 8 bases, with 21 bases between. Germline values: CDR1 LNHNV, CDR2 YYDKDF (reference sequence). CDR3: CATSPGGQVKGGYTF. For the CDR3, the DNA is TGTGCCACCAGCCCCGGGGGGCAAGTAAAGGGCGGCTACACCTTC.

This chain links TRBV14 with TRBJ2-5, with TRBD1 matching 7 bases. The CDR3 is 15 amino acids. The J segment lost 5 bases and the V segment lost 4 bases, leaving 10 bases of the junction unmatched. Per the germline V gene, CDR1 is SGHDN and CDR2 is FVKESK. The CDR3 DNA reads as TGTGCCAGCAGCCCCCCAAGGGTAGGGGGCGAGACCCAGTACTTC. This codes for CASSPPRVGGETQYF.

Here the CDR3 DNA reads TGTGCCAGCAGCCGAGTTGGCGGGGAGCTGTTTTTT. This sequence encodes CASSRVGGELFF. The chain links TRBV7-7 to TRBJ2-2; unclear D gene. This CDR3 is built from 12 residues. The V end was cut by 5 bases, the J end by 7 bases, with 8 bases between. Germline CDR1 reads SSHAT; CDR2 reads FNYEAQ (reference sequence). Complete variable domain (other parts from reference TRBV7-7 and TRBJ2-2): GAGVSQSPRYKVTKRGQDVTLRCDPISSHATLYWYQQALGQGPEFLTYFNYEAQPDKSGLPSDRFSAERPEGSISTLTIQRTEQRDSAMYRCASSRVGGELFFGEGSRLTVL.